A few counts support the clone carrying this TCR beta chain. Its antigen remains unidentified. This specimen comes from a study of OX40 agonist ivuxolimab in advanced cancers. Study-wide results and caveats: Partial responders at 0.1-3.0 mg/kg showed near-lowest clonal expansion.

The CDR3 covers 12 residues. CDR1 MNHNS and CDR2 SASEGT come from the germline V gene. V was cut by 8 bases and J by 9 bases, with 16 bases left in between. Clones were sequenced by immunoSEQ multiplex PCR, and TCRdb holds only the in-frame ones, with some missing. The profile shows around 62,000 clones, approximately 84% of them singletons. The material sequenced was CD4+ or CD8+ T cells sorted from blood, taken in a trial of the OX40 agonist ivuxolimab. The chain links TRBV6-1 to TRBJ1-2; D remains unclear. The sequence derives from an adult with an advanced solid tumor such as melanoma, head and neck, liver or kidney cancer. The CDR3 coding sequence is TGTGCCAGCCCTGACGGGTCCGATCGCTACACCTTC. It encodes CASPDGSDRYTF.